This T cell receptor (beta chain) was obtained from a study of PD-1 blockade in mismatch repair-deficient tumors. The overall study: Patients had around 11 mismatch repair-deficient cancer types, all previously treated and progressing.

From germline, CDR1 is MNHEY and CDR2 SMNVEV (reference sequence). The germline V and J ends were trimmed by 6 bases and 10 bases, with 13 bases remaining between them. CDR3 length: 12 residues. All patients were mismatch repair deficient, assessed by either PCR or immunohistochemistry. Three pembrolizumab responders had their TCRs sequenced. Clones were read by immunoSEQ multiplex PCR, and TCRdb kept only the in-frame ones, dropping some. The table includes approximately 100,000 clones, under 90% detected once. Of note for this clone: The antigen remains undetermined.

General study results and limits: Rapid post-treatment expansion, then contraction, generally preceding radiologic response, marked tumor-resident clones.

The genes are TRBV27 and TRBJ2-1, with D possibly TRBD2 on 7 matching bases. The specimen comprised peripheral blood, sampled 36 weeks after starting pembrolizumab. The sequence derives from an adult with mismatch repair-deficient cancer. The CDR3, as DNA: TGTGCCAGCAGCCGGGGGGCGGGCGAGCAGTTCTTC. This gives the protein CASSRGAGEQFF.